Each of the 5 T cell receptor beta chains below was sequenced from the same sample in a study of blood T cell repertoires in COVID-19. The repertoire was sequenced with immunoSEQ multiplex PCR; TCRdb's copy has only in-frame clones and lacks some. The data contain more than 85,000 clones, 70% to 85% of them singletons. The sample comprised peripheral blood. The receptors were sampled from a man aged 65 to 85 with acute or convalescent COVID-19.

The rearrangement joins TRBV7-9 to TRBJ2-7; 9 bases map to TRBD1. The junction had 7 bases not matched to a gene; V was cut back by 5 bases and J by 5 bases. The CDR3 covers 14 residues. The germline V gene encodes CDR1 SEHNR and CDR2 FQNEAQ (reference sequence). CDR3 in amino acids: CASSRDRVNDEQYF. The DNA of the CDR3 is TGTGCCAGCAGCCGGGACAGGGTAAACGACGAGCAGTACTTC.

This clone was detected once. The chain links TRBV12-5 to TRBJ1-1; D gene ambiguous. Germline CDR1 and CDR2: LGHNT and FRNRAP. CDR3 length: 13 amino acids. Trimming left V 3 bases short and J 2 bases short, with 7 bases between. CDR3 loop: CASGFRVNTEAFF. In nucleotides, the CDR3 is TGTGCTAGTGGTTTCCGCGTAAACACTGAAGCTTTCTTT.

The rearrangement uses TRBV5-4 and TRBJ2-7; possible D gene TRBD1, 6 bases. CDR3 length: 14 residues. V lost 5 bases, J lost 6 bases, and 18 bases lay in between. CDR1 is SGHNT and CDR2 is YYREEE in the germline V gene (reference sequence). CDR3 nucleotide sequence: TGTGCCAGCAGGAAGGACAGACCCCAAGGCGAGCAGTACTTC. Amino acids: CASRKDRPQGEQYF. Full variable domain (outside the CDR3, taken from reference TRBV5-4 and TRBJ2-7): ETGVTQSPTHLIKTRGQQVTLRCSSQSGHNTVSWYQQALGQGPQFIFQYYREEENGRGNFPPRFSGLQFPNYSSELNVNALELDDSALYLCASRKDRPQGEQYFGPGTRLTVT.

The chain combines TRBV18 with TRBJ2-3; weak D call: TRBD1 (6 bases). This CDR3 spans 14 amino acids. Looked up from germline, CDR1 is KGHSH and CDR2 is LQKENI. V lost 0 bases and J lost 3, with 7 bases in between. CDR3 coding DNA: TGTGCCAGCTCACCACCAGGGGGAACAGATACGCAGTATTTT. Amino acid sequence: CASSPPGGTDTQYF.

This sequence joins TRBV30 and TRBJ2-1, with 7 bases identical to TRBD2. With 0 bases clipped from V and 7 bases from J, the junction kept 6 bases outside the gene matches. The CDR3 is 14 residues long. Per germline, CDR1 GTSNPN and CDR2 SVGIG (reference sequence). CDR3 protein: CAWSVAGVRNEQFF. The CDR3 region has the DNA TGTGCCTGGAGTGTGGCGGGAGTGCGAAATGAGCAGTTCTTC.